This TCR beta chain was documented in a study of blood T cells in healthy people across ages. Combining a sample-barcoded 5' primer with a J-beta primer mix, a second PCR ran for roughly 7 to 12 cycles. Each cDNA molecule, via a template-switch adaptor with 12 random nucleotides, was tagged. TCRdb itself ran the 5' RACE reads through MiXCR, one entry per CDR3 protein. The sample lists roughly 1,800,000 distinct CDR3 sequences; around 50% were seen once. Per sample, no less than 5 micrograms of total RNA were extracted. With respect to this clonotype: As yet, its antigen is unknown.

The CDR3 is made up of 15 amino acids. Germline loops: CDR1 MNHEY, CDR2 SVGAGI. Trimming cost V 1 base and J 13 bases; bases outside gene matches: 10. General study points: Whereas aged donors had fewer naive CD4+ cells, long-lived donors had more of them and higher diversity. Diversity estimates from one million T cells were considered underestimates.

Sequencing was carried out using blood. This chain links TRBV6-5 with TRBJ2-4, with 10 bases aligning to TRBD1. This receptor was taken from a woman between 40 and 55 years old in good health. The CDR3 nucleotides are TGTGCCAGCAGTTACTTCGACAGGGGGCTCGGGGAGCAGTACTTC. Translation: CASSYFDRGLGEQYF.